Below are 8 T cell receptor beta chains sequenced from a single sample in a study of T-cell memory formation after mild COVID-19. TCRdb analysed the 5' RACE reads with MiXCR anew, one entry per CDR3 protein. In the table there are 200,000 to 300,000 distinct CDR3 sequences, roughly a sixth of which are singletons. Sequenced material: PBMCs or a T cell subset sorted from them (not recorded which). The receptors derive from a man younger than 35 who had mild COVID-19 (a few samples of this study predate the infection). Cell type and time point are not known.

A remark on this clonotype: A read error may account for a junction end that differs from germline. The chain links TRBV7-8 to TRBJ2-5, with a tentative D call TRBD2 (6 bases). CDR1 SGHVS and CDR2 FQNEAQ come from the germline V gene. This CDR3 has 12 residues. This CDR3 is CASSLADGTQYF. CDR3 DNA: TGTGCCAGCAGTTTAGCGGACGGGACCCAGTACTTC.

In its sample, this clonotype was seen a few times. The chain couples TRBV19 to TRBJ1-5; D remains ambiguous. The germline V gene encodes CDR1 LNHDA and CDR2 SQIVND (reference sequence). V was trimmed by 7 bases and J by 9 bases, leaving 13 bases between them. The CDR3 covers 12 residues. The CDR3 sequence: CASTPSAGPQHF. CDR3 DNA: TGTGCCAGTACCCCGAGTGCTGGGCCCCAGCATTTT. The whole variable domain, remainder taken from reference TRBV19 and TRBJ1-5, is DGGITQSPKYLFRKEGQNVTLSCEQNLNHDAMYWYRQDPGQGLRLIYYSQIVNDFQKGDIAEGYSVSREKKESFPLTVTSAQKNPTAFYLCASTPSAGPQHFGDGTRLSIL.

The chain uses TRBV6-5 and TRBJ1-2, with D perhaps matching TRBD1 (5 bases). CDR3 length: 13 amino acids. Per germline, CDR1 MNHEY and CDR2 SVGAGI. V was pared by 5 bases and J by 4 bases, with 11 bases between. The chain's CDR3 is CASSQQASYGYTF. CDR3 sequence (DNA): TGTGCCAGCAGTCAACAGGCTTCCTATGGCTACACCTTC.

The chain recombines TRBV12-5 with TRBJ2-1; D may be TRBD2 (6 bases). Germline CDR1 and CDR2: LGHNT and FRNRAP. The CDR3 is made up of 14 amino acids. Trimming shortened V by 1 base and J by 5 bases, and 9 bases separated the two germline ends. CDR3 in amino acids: CASGLGDFHNEQFF. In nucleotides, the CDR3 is TGTGCTAGTGGTTTGGGGGACTTCCACAATGAGCAGTTCTTC.

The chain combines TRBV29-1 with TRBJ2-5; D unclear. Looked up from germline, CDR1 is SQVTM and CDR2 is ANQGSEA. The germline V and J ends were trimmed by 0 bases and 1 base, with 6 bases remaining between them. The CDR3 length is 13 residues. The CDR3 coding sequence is TGCAGCGTTGAAGATCTGGCCCAAGAGACCCAGTACTTC. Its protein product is CSVEDLAQETQYF.

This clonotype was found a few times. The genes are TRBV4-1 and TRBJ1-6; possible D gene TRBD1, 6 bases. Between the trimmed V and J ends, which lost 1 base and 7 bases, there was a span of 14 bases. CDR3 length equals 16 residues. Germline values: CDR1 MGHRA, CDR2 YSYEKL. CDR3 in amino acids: CASSQVGQGNNSPLHF. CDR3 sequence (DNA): TGCGCCAGCAGCCAAGTGGGGCAGGGGAACAATTCACCCCTCCACTTT.

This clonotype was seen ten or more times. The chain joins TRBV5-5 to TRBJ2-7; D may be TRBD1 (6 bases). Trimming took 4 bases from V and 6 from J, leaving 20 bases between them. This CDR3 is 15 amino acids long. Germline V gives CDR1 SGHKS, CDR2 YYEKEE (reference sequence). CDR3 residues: CASSPRQDLTFEQYF. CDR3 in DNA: TGTGCCAGCAGCCCACGACAGGATCTCACCTTCGAGCAGTACTTC.

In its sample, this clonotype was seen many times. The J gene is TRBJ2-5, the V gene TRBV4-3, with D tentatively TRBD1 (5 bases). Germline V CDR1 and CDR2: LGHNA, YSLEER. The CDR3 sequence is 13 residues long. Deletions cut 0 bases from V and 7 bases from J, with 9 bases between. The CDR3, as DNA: TGCGCCAGCAGCCAAGACAGGGAAGGGACCCAGTACTTC. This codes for CASSQDREGTQYF.